This T cell receptor (beta chain) was documented in a study of cytomegalovirus exposure and HLA in healthy donors. Across the whole study: Earlier sequencing of about 179 million T cells yielded around 100 million unique TCR beta sequences. General observations from the study: What TCR beta sequences reportedly achieved was accurate prediction of HLA-A and HLA-B alleles in most subjects.

V gave up 4 bases and J gave up 6 bases, with 21 bases separating them. The CDR3 sequence is 16 residues long. Germline CDR1 is SGHDT and CDR2 is YYEEEE. As to this clone: Antigen: not known.

PCR used 60 Vbeta primers and 13 Jbeta primers. Source study methods: A follow-up analysis tallied approximately 85 million unique TCR beta chains, approximately 11 million shared. Method: immunoSEQ multiplex PCR; TCRdb's copy keeps in-frame clones and lacks some. V, J and clone size are taken as reported in that table, and D and trimming were inferred from the DNA itself. Among roughly 150,000 clones listed, around three quarters were seen once. The origin of this receptor is a man aged 35-49 years in good health and CMV-seronegative. This chain links TRBV5-6 with TRBJ2-3; D possibly corresponds to TRBD2 (5 bases). What was sequenced was PBMCs. CDR3 amino acids: CASSAGGSGLGDTQYF. The CDR3 bases are TGTGCCAGCAGCGCCGGAGGAAGCGGCCTAGGGGATACGCAGTATTTT.